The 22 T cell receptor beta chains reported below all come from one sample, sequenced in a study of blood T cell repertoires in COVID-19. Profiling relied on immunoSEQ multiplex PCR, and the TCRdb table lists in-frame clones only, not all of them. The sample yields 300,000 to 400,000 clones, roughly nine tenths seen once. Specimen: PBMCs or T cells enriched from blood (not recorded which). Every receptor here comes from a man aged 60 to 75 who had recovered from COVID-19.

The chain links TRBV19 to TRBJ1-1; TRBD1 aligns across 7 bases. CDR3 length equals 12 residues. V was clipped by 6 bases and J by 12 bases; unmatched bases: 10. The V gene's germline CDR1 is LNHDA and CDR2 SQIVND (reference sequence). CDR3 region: CASRHRQGQTFF. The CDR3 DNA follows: TGTGCCAGTAGGCACCGACAGGGTCAAACTTTCTTT.

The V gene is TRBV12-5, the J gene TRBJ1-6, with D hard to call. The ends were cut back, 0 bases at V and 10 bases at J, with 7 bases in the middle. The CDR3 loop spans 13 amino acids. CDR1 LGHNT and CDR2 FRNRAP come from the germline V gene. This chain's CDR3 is CASGLVQSSPLHF. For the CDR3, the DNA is TGTGCTAGTGGTTTGGTACAATCCTCACCCCTCCACTTT.

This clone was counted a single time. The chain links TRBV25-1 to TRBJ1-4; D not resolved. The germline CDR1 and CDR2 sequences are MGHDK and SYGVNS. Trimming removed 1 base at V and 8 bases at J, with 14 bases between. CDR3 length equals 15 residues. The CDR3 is CASSESRELGEKLFF. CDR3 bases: TGTGCCAGCAGTGAATCTAGGGAGTTGGGGGAAAAACTGTTTTTT.

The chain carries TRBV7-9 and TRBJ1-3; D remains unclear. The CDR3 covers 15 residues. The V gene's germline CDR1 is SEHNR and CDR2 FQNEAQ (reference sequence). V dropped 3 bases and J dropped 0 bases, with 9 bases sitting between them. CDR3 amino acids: CASSFGPASGNTIYF. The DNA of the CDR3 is TGTGCCAGCAGCTTTGGGCCAGCCTCTGGAAACACCATATATTTT.

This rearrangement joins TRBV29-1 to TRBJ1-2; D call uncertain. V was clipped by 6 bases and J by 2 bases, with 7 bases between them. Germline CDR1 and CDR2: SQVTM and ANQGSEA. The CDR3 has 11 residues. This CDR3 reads CSVIINYGYTF. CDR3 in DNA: TGCAGCGTAATAATCAACTATGGCTACACCTTC.

CDR3 DNA: TGTGCCAGCAGTTTAGTTGGTACTAGCGGGAGTCAGACCCAGTACTTC. Amino acids: CASSLVGTSGSQTQYF. The chain joins TRBV27 to TRBJ2-5, with TRBD2 matching 11 bases. The CDR3 totals 16 residues. Germline-derived CDR1 and CDR2 are MNHEY and SMNVEV (reference sequence). J was trimmed by 6 bases and V by 2 bases; bases with no gene match: 8.

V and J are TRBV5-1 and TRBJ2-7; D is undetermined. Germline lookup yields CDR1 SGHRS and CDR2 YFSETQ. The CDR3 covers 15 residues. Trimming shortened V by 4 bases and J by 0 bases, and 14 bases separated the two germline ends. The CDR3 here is CASSVSGGFSYEQYF. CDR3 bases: TGCGCCAGCAGCGTATCAGGTGGGTTCTCCTACGAGCAGTACTTC.

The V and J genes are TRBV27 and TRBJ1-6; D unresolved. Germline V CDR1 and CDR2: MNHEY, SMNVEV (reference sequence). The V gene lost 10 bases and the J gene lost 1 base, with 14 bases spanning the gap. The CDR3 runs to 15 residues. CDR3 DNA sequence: TGTGCCACAAAACTAAATCGATCCTATAATTCACCCCTCCACTTT. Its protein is CATKLNRSYNSPLHF.

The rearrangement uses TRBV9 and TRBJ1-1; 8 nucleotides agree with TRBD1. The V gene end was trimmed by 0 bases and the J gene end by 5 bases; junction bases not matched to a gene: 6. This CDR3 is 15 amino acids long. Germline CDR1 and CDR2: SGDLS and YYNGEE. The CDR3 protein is CASSVGAGGRTEAFF. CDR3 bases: TGTGCCAGCAGCGTAGGAGCAGGGGGCAGAACTGAAGCTTTCTTT. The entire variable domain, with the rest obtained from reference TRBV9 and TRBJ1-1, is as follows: DSGVTQTPKHLITATGQRVTLRCSPRSGDLSVYWYQQSLDQGLQFLIQYYNGEERAKGNILERFSAQQFPDLHSELNLSSLELGDSALYFCASSVGAGGRTEAFFGQGTRLTVV.

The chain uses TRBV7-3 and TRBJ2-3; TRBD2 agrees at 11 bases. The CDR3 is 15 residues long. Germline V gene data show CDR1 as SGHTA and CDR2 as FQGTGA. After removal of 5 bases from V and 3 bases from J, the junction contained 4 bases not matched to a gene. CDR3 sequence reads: CASSRGLAETDTQYF. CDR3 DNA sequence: TGTGCCAGCAGCCGGGGACTAGCGGAGACAGATACGCAGTATTTT.

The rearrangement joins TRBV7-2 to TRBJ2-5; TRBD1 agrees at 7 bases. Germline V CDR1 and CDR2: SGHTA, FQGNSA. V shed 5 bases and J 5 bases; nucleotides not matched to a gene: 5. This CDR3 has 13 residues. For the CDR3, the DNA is TGTGCCAGCAGCCCGAGGGGGCGTGAGACCCAGTACTTC. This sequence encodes CASSPRGRETQYF.

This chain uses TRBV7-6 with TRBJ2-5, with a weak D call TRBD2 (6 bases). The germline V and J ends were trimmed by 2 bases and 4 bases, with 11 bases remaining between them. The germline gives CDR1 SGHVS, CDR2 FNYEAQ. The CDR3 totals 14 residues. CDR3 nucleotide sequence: TGTGCCAGCAGCTTACGAGCGGGTGGAGAGACCCAGTACTTC. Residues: CASSLRAGGETQYF.

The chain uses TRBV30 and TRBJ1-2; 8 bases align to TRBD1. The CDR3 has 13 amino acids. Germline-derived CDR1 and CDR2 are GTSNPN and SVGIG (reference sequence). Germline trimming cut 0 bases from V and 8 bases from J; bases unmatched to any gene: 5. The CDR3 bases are TGTGCCTGGAGTGTCAGGGGGCTAGAGGGCTACACCTTC. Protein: CAWSVRGLEGYTF.

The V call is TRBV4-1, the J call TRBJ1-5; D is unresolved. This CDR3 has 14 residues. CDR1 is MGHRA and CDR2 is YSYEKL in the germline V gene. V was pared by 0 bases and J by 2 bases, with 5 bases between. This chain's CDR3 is CASSQDEGNQPQHF. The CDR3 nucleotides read TGCGCCAGCAGCCAAGATGAGGGCAATCAGCCCCAGCATTTT.

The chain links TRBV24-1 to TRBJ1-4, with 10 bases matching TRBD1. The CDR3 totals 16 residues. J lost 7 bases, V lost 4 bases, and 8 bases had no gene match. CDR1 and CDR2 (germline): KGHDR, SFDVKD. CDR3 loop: CATSDTGTGEGEKLFF. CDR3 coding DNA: TGTGCCACCAGTGACACCGGGACAGGGGAAGGTGAAAAACTGTTTTTT.

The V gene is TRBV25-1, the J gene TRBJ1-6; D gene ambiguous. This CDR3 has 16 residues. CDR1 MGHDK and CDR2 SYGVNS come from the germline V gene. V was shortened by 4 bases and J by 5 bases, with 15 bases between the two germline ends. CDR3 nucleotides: TGTGCCAGCAGTGTCTCCGTGGGCCAGAATAATTCACCCCTCCACTTT. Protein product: CASSVSVGQNNSPLHF.

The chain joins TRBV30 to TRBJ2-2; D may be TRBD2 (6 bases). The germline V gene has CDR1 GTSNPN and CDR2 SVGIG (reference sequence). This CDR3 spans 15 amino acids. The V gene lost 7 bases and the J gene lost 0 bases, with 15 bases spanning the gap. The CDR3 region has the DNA TGTGCCTCCGAATCCGGCGGGGCGAACACCGGGGAGCTGTTTTTT. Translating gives CASESGGANTGELFF.

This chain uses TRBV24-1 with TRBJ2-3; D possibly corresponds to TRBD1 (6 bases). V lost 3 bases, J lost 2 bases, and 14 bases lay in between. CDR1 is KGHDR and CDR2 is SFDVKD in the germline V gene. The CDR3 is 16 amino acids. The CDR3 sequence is CATSDLPGDATDTQYF. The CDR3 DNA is TGTGCCACCAGTGATCTCCCAGGGGATGCCACAGATACGCAGTATTTT.

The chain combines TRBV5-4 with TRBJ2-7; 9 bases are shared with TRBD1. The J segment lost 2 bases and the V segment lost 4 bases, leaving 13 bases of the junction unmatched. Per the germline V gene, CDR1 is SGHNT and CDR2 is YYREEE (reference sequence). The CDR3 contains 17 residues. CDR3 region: CASSNAKQGALAYEQYF. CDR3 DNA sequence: TGTGCCAGCAGCAACGCAAAACAGGGGGCACTGGCCTACGAGCAGTACTTC.

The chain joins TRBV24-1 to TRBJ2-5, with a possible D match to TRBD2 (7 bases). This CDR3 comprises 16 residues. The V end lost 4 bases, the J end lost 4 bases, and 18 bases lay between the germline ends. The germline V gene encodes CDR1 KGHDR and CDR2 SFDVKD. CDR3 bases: TGTGCCACCAGTGACACTTATACAGGGAGGGGAGAGACCCAGTACTTC. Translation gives CATSDTYTGRGETQYF.

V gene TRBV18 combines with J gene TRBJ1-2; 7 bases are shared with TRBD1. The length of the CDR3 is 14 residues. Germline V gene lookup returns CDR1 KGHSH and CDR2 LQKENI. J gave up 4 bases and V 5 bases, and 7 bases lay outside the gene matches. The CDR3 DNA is TGTGCCAGCTCATCTCCCGGGACAGTCTATGGCTACACCTTC. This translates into CASSSPGTVYGYTF.

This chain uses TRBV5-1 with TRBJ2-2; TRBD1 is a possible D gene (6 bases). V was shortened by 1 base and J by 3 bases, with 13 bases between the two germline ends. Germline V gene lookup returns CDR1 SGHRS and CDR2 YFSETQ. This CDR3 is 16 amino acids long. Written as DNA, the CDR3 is TGCGCCAGCAGCTTGTTATCAGGGGTGGACACCGGGGAGCTGTTTTTT. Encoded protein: CASSLLSGVDTGELFF.